These T cell receptor beta chains were read from a single sample in a study of T cells after yellow fever vaccination. TCRdb fed the 5' RACE reads into MiXCR, producing one record per CDR3 protein. The sample has under 200,000 distinct CDR3 sequences, 6% to 7.5% seen once; the top ten hold approximately 2.4%. This material consisted of CD4+ T cells sorted from PBMCs, taken 5 days after the first yellow fever vaccination. These receptors all stem from a man aged 18 to 30 who received the YFV17D yellow fever vaccine. CDR3s include the opening cysteine and the closing phenylalanine or tryptophan.

V gene: TRBV6-5; J gene: TRBJ1-1; CDR3 protein: CASSYTPEGPQAFF
V gene: TRBV11-1; J gene: TRBJ1-1; CDR3 protein: CASSLARPTEAFF
V gene: TRBV19; J gene: TRBJ2-2; CDR3 protein: CASLLRGQGDTGELFF
V gene: TRBV2; J gene: TRBJ2-1; CDR3 protein: CASSADWSPYNEQFF
V gene: TRBV7-2; J gene: TRBJ2-6; CDR3 protein: CASSPQGRSGANVLTF
V gene: TRBV12-3/TRBV12-4; J gene: TRBJ1-2; CDR3 protein: CASSGRPFSNYGYTF
V gene: TRBV5-1; J gene: TRBJ1-1; CDR3 protein: CASSPEGWDTEAFF
V gene: TRBV7-2; J gene: TRBJ1-2; CDR3 protein: CASSLAVGRGSVNYGYTF
V gene: TRBV2; J gene: TRBJ2-7; CDR3 protein: CASREGTPRGEQYF
V gene: TRBV6-2/TRBV6-3; J gene: TRBJ2-5; CDR3 protein: CATFSGGGETQYF
V gene: TRBV5-1; J gene: TRBJ2-2; CDR3 protein: CASSLERAAGELFF
V gene: TRBV5-1; J gene: TRBJ2-1; CDR3 protein: CASETQGGRNNEQFF
V gene: TRBV12-3/TRBV12-4; J gene: TRBJ1-5; CDR3 protein: CARRLEGGVPQHF
V gene: TRBV11-2; J gene: TRBJ2-1; CDR3 protein: CASSLGSVAGMGRNEQFF
V gene: TRBV6-1; J gene: TRBJ2-1; CDR3 protein: CAIRLAGAYNEQFF
V gene: TRBV20-1; J gene: TRBJ1-5; CDR3 protein: CSAKRDGNQPQHF
V gene: TRBV27; J gene: TRBJ1-1; CDR3 protein: CASSRTGGLRTFF
V gene: TRBV29-1; J gene: TRBJ2-1; CDR3 protein: CSVHELGQFF
V gene: TRBV7-9; J gene: TRBJ2-5; CDR3 protein: CASSRQGTQETQYF
V gene: TRBV12-3/TRBV12-4; J gene: TRBJ1-1; CDR3 protein: CASSASANTEAFF
V gene: TRBV3-1; J gene: TRBJ2-7; CDR3 protein: CASSQDSGSLGYEQYF
V gene: TRBV19; J gene: TRBJ2-5; CDR3 protein: CASRPDRGGGETQYF
V gene: TRBV11-2; J gene: TRBJ2-1; CDR3 protein: CASSLFTPYNEQFF
V gene: TRBV20-1; J gene: TRBJ1-4; CDR3 protein: CSARNNEKLFF
V gene: TRBV19; J gene: TRBJ2-5; CDR3 protein: CATGTAGETQYF
V gene: TRBV10-3; J gene: TRBJ2-5; CDR3 protein: CAITSPGAQETQYF
V gene: TRBV4-3; J gene: TRBJ2-3; CDR3 protein: CASSQRPSGGAADTQYF
V gene: TRBV20-1; J gene: TRBJ1-1; CDR3 protein: CSARVSGGTEAFF
V gene: TRBV7-2; J gene: TRBJ2-5; CDR3 protein: CASSTGPKETQYF
V gene: TRBV4-3; J gene: TRBJ2-3; CDR3 protein: CASSQSGGWFGTQYF
V gene: TRBV7-2; J gene: TRBJ2-1; CDR3 protein: CASSLGGGLNNNEQFF
V gene: TRBV7-9; J gene: TRBJ1-6; CDR3 protein: CASSLGQKNSPLHF
V gene: TRBV9; J gene: TRBJ2-3; CDR3 protein: CASSPLSGAHHTQYF
V gene: TRBV5-1; J gene: TRBJ1-1; CDR3 protein: CASSDQGAGTEAFF
V gene: TRBV10-3; J gene: TRBJ1-5; CDR3 protein: CAIGNSNQPQHF
V gene: TRBV27; J gene: TRBJ2-2; CDR3 protein: CASRLRGGLTGELFF
V gene: TRBV27; J gene: TRBJ2-3; CDR3 protein: CASSYQRADTQYF
V gene: TRBV3-1; J gene: TRBJ2-7; CDR3 protein: CASSPPGTGYGYEQYF
V gene: TRBV29-1; J gene: TRBJ2-3; CDR3 protein: CSVEDPRRSDTQYF
V gene: TRBV29-1; J gene: TRBJ2-5; CDR3 protein: CSVGVLAGNPWRVETQYF
V gene: TRBV5-1; J gene: TRBJ2-4; CDR3 protein: CASSLAGDLGNIQYF
V gene: TRBV20-1; J gene: TRBJ2-1; CDR3 protein: CSASSGGIYSEQFF
V gene: TRBV24-1; J gene: TRBJ2-1; CDR3 protein: CATSVPGQAKNEQFF
V gene: TRBV2; J gene: TRBJ2-7; CDR3 protein: CASSGLAGVEQYF
V gene: TRBV9; J gene: TRBJ1-3; CDR3 protein: CASSPHLEGSGNTIYF
V gene: TRBV20-1; J gene: TRBJ2-1; CDR3 protein: CSAKNGARYNEQFF
V gene: TRBV20-1; J gene: TRBJ2-3; CDR3 protein: CSAIKGGATSTDTQYF
V gene: TRBV5-1; J gene: TRBJ1-1; CDR3 protein: CASSPPDRTNTEAFF
V gene: TRBV7-2; J gene: TRBJ1-5; CDR3 protein: CASSTDSVQPQHF
V gene: TRBV6-2/TRBV6-3; J gene: TRBJ1-6; CDR3 protein: CASSYFPVQGISSYNSPLHF
V gene: TRBV7-2; J gene: TRBJ2-5; CDR3 protein: CASLDGPYPQETQYF
V gene: TRBV7-8; J gene: TRBJ1-2; CDR3 protein: CASSEHRTYGYTF